Listed below are T cell receptor beta chains from one sample, sequenced in a study of early T cells in non-severe SARS-CoV-2 infection. TCRdb reprocessed the 5' RACE reads via MiXCR and lists one record per CDR3 protein. Among tens of thousands of distinct CDR3 sequences listed, roughly 9% were seen once. The sample comprised whole blood. The receptors originated from an adult who was a healthcare worker with PCR-confirmed SARS-CoV-2 infection or an uninfected control (not recorded which). Both conserved end residues are part of each CDR3. The D gene is left open where the match is weak. A clone size is listed for some rows: how often the clone was seen (once, few, many), or a class if it is expanded.

many,-,TRBJ1-2,TRBV5-1,CASSLEANYGYTF,TGCGCCAGCAGCTTGGAGGCTAACTATGGCTACACCTTC
many,TRBD2,TRBJ2-6,TRBV7-9,CASSFPSGGPGANVLTF,TGTGCCAGCAGCTTCCCTAGCGGTGGCCCTGGGGCCAACGTCCTGACTTTC
few,-,TRBJ2-7,TRBV4-2,CASSTRDIGEQYF,TGTGCCAGCAGCACCCGGGACATTGGCGAGCAGTACTTC
-,-,TRBJ1-1,TRBV30,CAPGRELSTEAFF,TGTGCCCCCGGGCGGGAGTTGAGCACTGAAGCTTTCTTT
many,-,TRBJ1-2,TRBV4-1,CASSQDGDLYGYTF,TGCGCCAGCAGCCAAGATGGGGACCTCTATGGCTACACCTTC
many,-,TRBJ2-1,TRBV7-7,CASSLTEVGNEQFF,TGTGCCAGCAGCTTAACTGAGGTGGGGAATGAGCAGTTCTTC
-,-,TRBJ2-2,TRBV5-4,CASSLFRAGNTGELFF,TGTGCCAGCAGCTTGTTTCGAGCGGGGAACACCGGGGAGCTGTTTTTT
few,-,TRBJ1-4,TRBV12-3/TRBV12-4,CASSLYGPNEKLFF,TGTGCCAGCAGTTTGTACGGTCCTAATGAAAAACTGTTTTTT
-,-,TRBJ1-1,TRBV18,CASSPKVQINTEAFF,TGTGCCAGCTCACCAAAGGTCCAGATAAACACTGAAGCTTTCTTT
-,-,TRBJ1-1,TRBV12-5,CASGNPDTEAFF,TGTGCTAGTGGTAATCCTGACACTGAAGCTTTCTTT
few,-,TRBJ1-1,TRBV7-3,CASSLWSGRLELEAFF,TGTGCCAGCAGCTTATGGTCGGGGAGGCTGGAACTTGAAGCTTTCTTT
few,-,TRBJ1-5,TRBV4-1,CASSQDNGRANQPQHF,TGCGCCAGCAGCCAAGATAACGGCAGGGCAAATCAGCCCCAGCATTTT
many,-,TRBJ1-1,TRBV3-1,CASSQGGNTEAFF,TGTGCCAGCAGCCAAGGAGGGAACACTGAAGCTTTCTTT
once,-,TRBJ2-1,TRBV5-1,CASSLAGATSYNEQFF,TGCGCCAGCAGCTTGGCGGGGGCCACCTCCTACAATGAGCAGTTCTTC
few,-,TRBJ2-7,TRBV27,CASRPPGRLPYEQYF,TGTGCCAGCAGACCGCCTGGCAGACTGCCGTACGAGCAGTACTTC
-,-,TRBJ2-7,TRBV4-1,CASSQVRSGLGEQYF,TGCGCCAGCAGCCAAGTAAGATCAGGGTTAGGCGAGCAGTACTTC
-,-,TRBJ1-1,TRBV18,CASSPRQMTMNTEAFF,TGTGCCAGCTCACCGCGCCAGATGACTATGAACACTGAAGCTTTCTTT
few,-,TRBJ1-4,TRBV19,CASRSQGNEKLFF,TGTGCCAGTAGGAGTCAGGGGAATGAAAAACTGTTTTTT
many,TRBD1,TRBJ1-2,TRBV27,CASSYSGGGYGYTF,TGTGCCAGCAGTTACTCAGGGGGCGGCTATGGCTACACCTTC
-,-,TRBJ2-2,TRBV7-6,CATRVGGFTGELFF,TGTGCCACCCGAGTAGGGGGTTTCACCGGGGAGCTGTTTTTT
-,-,TRBJ2-3,TRBV7-9,CASNAPDTQYF,TGTGCCAGCAACGCCCCAGATACGCAGTATTTT
few,TRBD2,TRBJ2-1,TRBV5-1,CASSRMTSGDVDEQFF,TGCGCCAGCAGCCGGATGACTAGCGGAGATGTGGATGAGCAGTTCTTC
many,-,TRBJ2-2,TRBV12-3/TRBV12-4,CASSSGKATGELFF,TGTGCCAGCAGTTCAGGGAAAGCCACCGGGGAGCTGTTTTTT
few,TRBD1,TRBJ2-3,TRBV20-1,CSADRQGRTDTQYF,TGCAGTGCAGACCGACAGGGCCGCACAGATACGCAGTATTTT
few,-,TRBJ1-1,TRBV12-3/TRBV12-4,CASRQGGAGNTEAFF,TGTGCCAGCAGGCAAGGGGGTGCGGGAAACACTGAAGCTTTCTTT
many,TRBD1,TRBJ2-5,TRBV7-3,CASSSLGQGVEAQYF,TGTGCCAGCAGCTCCCTGGGACAGGGGGTTGAGGCCCAGTACTTC
few,-,TRBJ1-6,TRBV4-1,CASSQGGWTDKSSYNSPLHF,TGCGCCAGCAGCCAAGGGGGATGGACAGACAAGAGCTCCTATAATTCACCCCTCCACTTT
many,-,TRBJ2-2,TRBV14,CASSQHGELFF,TGTGCCAGCAGCCAACACGGGGAGCTGTTTTTT
few,-,TRBJ1-2,TRBV5-1,CASSLSDAGYTF,TGCGCCAGCAGCTTGTCTGACGCAGGCTACACCTTC
-,-,TRBJ2-1,TRBV4-1,CASSQDSRGVEQFF,TGCGCCAGCAGCCAAGATTCGAGGGGGGTGGAGCAGTTCTTC
-,TRBD1,TRBJ2-7,TRBV10-3,CAISPGQGDGSYEQYF,TGTGCCATCAGTCCGGGACAGGGGGATGGGTCCTACGAGCAGTACTTC
many,TRBD2,TRBJ2-1,TRBV7-2,CASSRSGGRDEQFF,TGTGCCAGCAGTCGAAGCGGGGGCCGGGATGAGCAGTTCTTC
few,-,TRBJ1-6,TRBV20-1,CSATREINSPLHF,TGCAGTGCAACTCGGGAGATTAATTCACCCCTCCACTTT
many,-,TRBJ2-3,TRBV7-9,CASSSGARGTDTQYF,TGTGCCAGCAGCTCCGGGGCCAGGGGCACAGATACGCAGTATTTT
few,-,TRBJ2-3,TRBV3-1,CASSQELFHTDTQYF,TGTGCCAGCAGCCAAGAACTCTTCCACACAGATACGCAGTATTTT
many,-,TRBJ2-5,TRBV7-8,CASSSQGGEETQYF,TGTGCCAGCAGCTCACAGGGAGGTGAAGAGACCCAGTACTTC